This T cell receptor beta chain originates from a study of long-term antiretroviral therapy in people with HIV. Whole-study results and caveats: ART preceded a rise in diversity that nonetheless stayed lower than in transplant donor controls.

With survey level as its setting, the immunoSEQ assay was v3.0. The repertoire was sequenced with immunoSEQ multiplex PCR; TCRdb's copy has only in-frame clones and lacks some. The sample gives about 29,000 clones, approximately 87% of which show up once; around 4% is in the top ten. This CDR3 spans 15 amino acids. Per the germline V gene, CDR1 is MNHEY and CDR2 is SVGAGI. V was pared by 4 bases and J by 0 bases, with 2 bases of the junction left unmatched. About this clone itself: Antigen specificity is unknown.

The rearrangement links TRBV6-5 to TRBJ2-2, with 7 bases lining up with TRBD1. Sequences were derived from unsorted PBMCs, sampled 0.5 years after starting antiretroviral therapy. The sequence derives from a woman under 30 with HIV. The CDR3 loop reads CASSLDRPNTGELFF. In DNA form, the CDR3 reads TGTGCCAGCAGTTTGGACAGGCCGAACACCGGGGAGCTGTTTTTT.